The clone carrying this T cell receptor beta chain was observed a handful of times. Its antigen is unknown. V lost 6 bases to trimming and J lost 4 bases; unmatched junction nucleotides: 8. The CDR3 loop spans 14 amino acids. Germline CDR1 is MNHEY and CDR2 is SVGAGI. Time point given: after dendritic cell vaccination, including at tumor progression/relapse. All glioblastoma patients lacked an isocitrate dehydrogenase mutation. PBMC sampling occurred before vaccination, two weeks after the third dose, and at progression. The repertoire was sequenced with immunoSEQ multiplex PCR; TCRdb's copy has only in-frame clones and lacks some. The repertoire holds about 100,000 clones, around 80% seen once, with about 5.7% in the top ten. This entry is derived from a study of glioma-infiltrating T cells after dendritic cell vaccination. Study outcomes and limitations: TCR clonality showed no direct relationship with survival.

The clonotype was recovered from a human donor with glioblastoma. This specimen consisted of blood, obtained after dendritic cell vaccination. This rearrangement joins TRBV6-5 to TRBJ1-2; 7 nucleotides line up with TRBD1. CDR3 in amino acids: CASRTGVPGYGYTF. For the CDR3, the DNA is TGTGCCAGCAGAACAGGGGTTCCGGGCTATGGCTACACCTTC.